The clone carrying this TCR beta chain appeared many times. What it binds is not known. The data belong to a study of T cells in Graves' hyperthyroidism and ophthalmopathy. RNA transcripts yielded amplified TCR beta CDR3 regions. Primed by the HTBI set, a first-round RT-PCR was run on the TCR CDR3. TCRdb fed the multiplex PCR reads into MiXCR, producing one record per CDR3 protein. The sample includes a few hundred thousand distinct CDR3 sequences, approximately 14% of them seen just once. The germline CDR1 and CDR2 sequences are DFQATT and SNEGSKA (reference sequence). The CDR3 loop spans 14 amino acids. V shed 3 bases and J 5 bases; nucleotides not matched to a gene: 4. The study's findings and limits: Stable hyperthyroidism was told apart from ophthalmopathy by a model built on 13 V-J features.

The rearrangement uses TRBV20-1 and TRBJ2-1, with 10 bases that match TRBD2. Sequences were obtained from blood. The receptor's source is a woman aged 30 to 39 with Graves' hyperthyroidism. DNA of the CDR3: TGCAGTGCTAGCCCTAGCGGGAGTCACAATGAGCAGTTCTTC. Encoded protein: CSASPSGSHNEQFF.